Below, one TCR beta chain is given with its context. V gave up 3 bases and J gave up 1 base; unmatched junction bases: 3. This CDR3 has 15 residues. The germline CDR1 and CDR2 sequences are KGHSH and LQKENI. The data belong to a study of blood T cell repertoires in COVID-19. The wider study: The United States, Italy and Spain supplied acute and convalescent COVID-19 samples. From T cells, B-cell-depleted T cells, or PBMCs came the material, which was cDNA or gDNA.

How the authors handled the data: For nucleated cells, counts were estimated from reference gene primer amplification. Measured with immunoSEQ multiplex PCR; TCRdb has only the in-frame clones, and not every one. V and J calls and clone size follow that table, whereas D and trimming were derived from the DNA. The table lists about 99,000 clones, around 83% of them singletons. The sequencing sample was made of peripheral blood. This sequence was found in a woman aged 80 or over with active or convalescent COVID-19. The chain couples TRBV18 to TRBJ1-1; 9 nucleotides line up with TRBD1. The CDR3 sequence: CASSPLTGGNTEAFF. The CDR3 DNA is TGTGCCAGCTCACCCCTGACAGGGGGGAACACTGAAGCTTTCTTT.